This record covers a single TCR beta chain. V lost 8 bases, J lost 8 bases, and 13 bases stayed unmatched. From germline, CDR1 is SGHTS and CDR2 YDEGEE. The CDR3 consists of 14 residues. The method was immunoSEQ multiplex PCR; TCRdb's version includes in-frame clones alone and lacks a portion of them. Seen here are fewer than 200,000 clones, around 80% observed once, and the top ten hold about 8%. The data stem from a study of blood T cell repertoires in COVID-19. About the research overall: Acute and convalescent COVID-19 samples came from the United States, Italy and Spain.

The chain carries TRBV5-8 and TRBJ1-1; 9 bases line up with TRBD1. The sequence was obtained from a woman aged 70-85 years with acute or convalescent COVID-19. Sequencing used peripheral blood. The CDR3 nucleotides are TGTGCCAGGAGGACAGGGGCCCATCTGGGGGAAGCTTTCTTT. Translated, it gives CARRTGAHLGEAFF.